Below, 6 T cell receptor beta chains from the same sample are listed, as sequenced in a study of T cell responses to AZD1222 COVID-19 vaccine. Profiled with immunoSEQ multiplex PCR; TCRdb holds only in-frame clones, not every one. The sample contains fewer than 45,000 clones, over 80% of which appear only once. The starting material was peripheral blood, obtained on day 0 of AZD1222 vaccination. The receptors derive from an adult in good health.

The chain has TRBV12-3 or TRBV12-4 and TRBJ1-5; no clear D. The CDR3 consists of 13 residues. V gave up 4 bases and J gave up 11 bases, with 15 bases separating them. CDR3 residues: CASSSADPSAQHF. CDR3 sequence (DNA): TGTGCCAGCAGTTCGGCCGACCCCTCGGCCCAGCATTTT.

This clone appeared a few times. The chain couples TRBV7-9 to TRBJ2-2; TRBD1 might be the D (6 bases). Deletions cut 2 bases from V and 6 bases from J, with 10 bases between. Germline CDR1 and CDR2: SEHNR and FQNEAQ (reference sequence). There are 14 residues in the CDR3. For the CDR3, the DNA is TGTGCCAGCAGCTTATACAGGGAAGCCGGGGAGCTGTTTTTT. Translated, it gives CASSLYREAGELFF.

The rearrangement links TRBV5-4 to TRBJ2-1; 8 bases map to TRBD2. The CDR3 extends over 16 amino acids. The germline CDR1 and CDR2 sequences are SGHNT and YYREEE (reference sequence). The V and J ends lost 4 bases and 7 bases, in that order; junction bases with no gene match: 13. The CDR3 loop is CASSDAGGRAWNEQFF. CDR3 nucleotides: TGTGCCAGCAGCGACGCGGGGGGAAGAGCATGGAATGAGCAGTTCTTC. Combining the CDR3 with reference TRBV5-4 and TRBJ2-1 gives the whole variable domain ETGVTQSPTHLIKTRGQQVTLRCSSQSGHNTVSWYQQALGQGPQFIFQYYREEENGRGNFPPRFSGLQFPNYSSELNVNALELDDSALYLCASSDAGGRAWNEQFFGPGTRLTVL.

The chain links TRBV28 to TRBJ1-1; D not resolved. Germline V gene sequence: CDR1 MDHEN, CDR2 SYDVKM. The CDR3 runs 13 residues. V lost 11 bases and J lost 0, with 13 bases in between. CDR3 region: CAAKPRLNTEAFF. CDR3 nucleotides: TGTGCCGCGAAGCCCCGTCTGAACACTGAAGCTTTCTTT.

The chain combines TRBV15 with TRBJ2-3; 7 nucleotides match TRBD2. The CDR3 consists of 14 residues. J lost 1 base, V lost 6 bases, and 4 bases had no gene match. Germline values: CDR1 LNHNV, CDR2 YYDKDF (reference sequence). The CDR3 nucleotides are TGTGCCACCAGTTCTGGGGGGGGCACAGATACGCAGTATTTT. It specifies CATSSGGGTDTQYF.

The V gene is TRBV28, the J gene TRBJ1-5; D perhaps matches TRBD1 (5 bases). The germline V gene encodes CDR1 MDHEN and CDR2 SYDVKM. V was cut by 1 base and J by 6 bases, with 16 bases left in between. CDR3 length: 16 residues. For the CDR3, the DNA is TGTGCCAGCAGTTTATCTGCCGGGGGTTCCGGTCAGCCCCAGCATTTT. It is translated as CASSLSAGGSGQPQHF. Looking up the rest from reference TRBV28 and TRBJ1-5 gives the full variable domain: DVKVTQSSRYLVKRTGEKVFLECVQDMDHENMFWYRQDPGLGLRLIYFSYDVKMKEKGDIPEGYSVSREKKERFSLILESASTNQTSMYLCASSLSAGGSGQPQHFGDGTRLSIL.